Reported below is one TCR beta chain. Its target is not known. The data stem from a study of blood T cells in healthy people across ages. Alongside a J-beta primer mix, a sample-barcoded 5' primer served in a second PCR lasting about 7 to 11 cycles. Each of the cDNA molecules was tagged by a template-switch adaptor with 12 random nucleotides. Individual samples furnished no less than 2.5 million CDR3-containing paired-end reads apiece. TCRdb used MiXCR to reprocess the 5' RACE reads, holding one entry per CDR3 protein. The repertoire holds hundreds of thousands of distinct CDR3 sequences, with 56% as singletons. Study observations and caveats: Naive and antigen-experienced cells were not separated, limiting conclusive comparison.

Germline V CDR1 and CDR2: KGHDR, SFDVKD. V gave up 9 bases and J gave up 3 bases; unmatched junction bases: 7. CDR3 length: 15 residues. The chain employs TRBV24-1 and TRBJ2-2; 9 bases line up with TRBD1. The clonotype was recovered from a man aged 35 to 55 in good health. Sequencing was performed on blood. The CDR3 loop is CATQNRGLDTGELFF. The CDR3, as DNA: TGTGCCACCCAAAACAGGGGGCTTGACACCGGGGAGCTGTTTTTT.